The T cell receptor beta chain under discussion was sequenced for a study of blood T cell repertoires in COVID-19 (dated by TCRdb to the early 2020s). Regarding the research as a whole: Samples from collaborators originated in the United States, Italy and Spain and spanned both the acute and convalescent phases of COVID-19. Samples were obtained from the ongoing ImmuneRACE study (first 160 participants) and from 1,254 subjects provided by 6 global collaborators. Where available, HLA class I and class II types were obtained from metadata supplied by the sample provider rather than from assay-based typing. The dataset comprised deeply sampled blood TCRbeta repertoires from subjects exposed to, actively infected with, or recovered from COVID-19. The prospective study material was composed of cDNA or gDNA derived from T cells, B-cell-depleted T cells, or PBMCs. The repertoires were released in a freely available public database intended as a resource for research on the immune response to SARS-CoV-2. Sample metadata almost always included a de-identified subject ID, COVID-19 status, age in years and sex. General conclusions and limits of the study: The quantity of clinical and demographic metadata differed by source and by participant and was supplied without curation.

To note about this clone: It lacks a known antigen. Base qualities are not at hand, and no much larger clone is one base apart.

TCRbeta CDR3 regions were amplified from genomic DNA by means of the immunoSEQ Assay, a bias-controlled multiplex PCR. In the authors' own workflow: The number of nucleated cells in each sample was estimated from the amplification of reference gene primers within the assay. Sequence reads were collapsed and filtered to measure the absolute abundance of every unique TCRbeta CDR3 rearrangement. For each sample, productive Simpson clonality was calculated as the square root of Simpson's diversity index across productive rearrangements. In TCRdb, the immuneACCESS table is reduced to in-frame sequences with V and J assigned. These tables do not hold every clone; where another copy was compared, an unresolved V gene accounts for under half, and the others remain unexplained. V, J and clone size are taken as reported in that table, and D and trimming were inferred from the DNA itself. The table for this sample lists 130,000 or so clones; approximately 80% of them were counted only once. The ten largest clones represent about 1.4% of the sample.

CDR1 LNHDA and CDR2 SQIVND are derived from the germline V gene (reference sequence). Its CDR3 holds 15 amino acids, cysteine through phenylalanine. Here the CDR3 DNA is all that survives: 45 bases in frame from base 1. V is cut back by 8 bases and J by 5 bases, with 12 bases in the junction unmatched. Collaborating institutions collected whole blood in K2EDTA tubes following their own protocols. For TCRbeta analysis, collaborators shipped samples as frozen whole blood, isolated PBMCs, or DNA extracted from either of those sample types. This sequence was found in a human donor in a cohort sampled during active COVID-19. The chain is made from TRBV19 and TRBJ2-7; 10 central bases correspond to TRBD1. What was sequenced was peripheral blood. The nucleotide sequence reads TGTGCCAGTTCCGGGGAGACAGGGGGCTTCGACGAGCAGTACTTC. The encoded protein is CASSGETGGFDEQYF.